Listed below are T cell receptor beta chains from one sample, sequenced in a study of T cells in Graves' hyperthyroidism and ophthalmopathy. TCRdb used MiXCR to reprocess the multiplex PCR reads, holding one entry per CDR3 protein. The table has over 700,000 distinct CDR3 sequences, around 40% seen once. What was sequenced was blood. These receptors came from a woman in her thirties or forties with Graves' hyperthyroidism. CDR3s include the opening cysteine and the closing phenylalanine or tryptophan. Fields, in order: J gene, D gene, V gene, clone size, CDR3 DNA, CDR3 protein. D genes are given only for firm matches. The size of a clone is reported for some rows only, either as once, few or many, or as a class for expanded clones.

j_gene: TRBJ2-7; d_gene: .; v_gene: TRBV2; abundance: once; CDR3nt: TGTGCCAGCACCAGGGAGGGGGACTACAATGAGCAGTACTTC; CDR3aa: CASTREGDYNEQYF
j_gene: TRBJ2-7; d_gene: TRBD1; v_gene: TRBV29-1; abundance: many; CDR3nt: TGCAGCGCCCAGACAGGGTTTAACGAGCAGTACTTC; CDR3aa: CSAQTGFNEQYF
j_gene: TRBJ1-2; d_gene: .; v_gene: TRBV6-1; abundance: few; CDR3nt: TGTGCCAGCAGTTACTCGGCAGGGACCGATGGCTACACCTTC; CDR3aa: CASSYSAGTDGYTF
j_gene: TRBJ2-7; d_gene: .; v_gene: TRBV5-5; abundance: few; CDR3nt: TGTGCCAGTACGGACGGATGGAGCTCCTACGAGCAGTACTTC; CDR3aa: CASTDGWSSYEQYF
j_gene: TRBJ1-4; d_gene: .; v_gene: TRBV19; abundance: few; CDR3nt: TGTGCCAGTGGGACGGGACGTACGAATGAAAAACTGTTTTTT; CDR3aa: CASGTGRTNEKLFF
j_gene: TRBJ1-2; d_gene: .; v_gene: TRBV2; abundance: many; CDR3nt: TGTGCCAGCACCGGCACGGTCTACTATGGCTACACCTTC; CDR3aa: CASTGTVYYGYTF
j_gene: TRBJ2-5; d_gene: TRBD1; v_gene: TRBV10-3; abundance: many; CDR3nt: TGTGCCATCAGTCGACAGGGGGAGACCCAGTACTTC; CDR3aa: CAISRQGETQYF
j_gene: TRBJ2-6; d_gene: .; v_gene: TRBV5-4; abundance: .; CDR3nt: TGTGCCTCCCGGATTTGGGGGGCCAAATCCTCTGGGGCCAACGTCCTGACTTTC; CDR3aa: CASRIWGAKSSGANVLTF
j_gene: TRBJ1-3; d_gene: .; v_gene: TRBV5-8; abundance: many; CDR3nt: TGTGCCAGCAGCCTCCGGGGGGCGGACACCATATATTTT; CDR3aa: CASSLRGADTIYF
j_gene: TRBJ1-1; d_gene: .; v_gene: TRBV10-3; abundance: many; CDR3nt: TGTGCCATCAGTGATGGTGGGGTACGGTTGGACACTGAAGCTTTCTTT; CDR3aa: CAISDGGVRLDTEAFF
j_gene: TRBJ2-7; d_gene: .; v_gene: TRBV20-1; abundance: many; CDR3nt: TGCAGTGCGAGTTTTCTTTCGGCCTACGAGCAGTACTTC; CDR3aa: CSASFLSAYEQYF
j_gene: TRBJ2-5; d_gene: .; v_gene: TRBV7-9; abundance: .; CDR3nt: TGTGCCAGCAGCTACCGGGCCCAGACCGAAGAGACCCAGTACTTC; CDR3aa: CASSYRAQTEETQYF
j_gene: TRBJ1-1; d_gene: .; v_gene: TRBV10-3; abundance: once; CDR3nt: TGTGCCATCAGTTGGGAGATGAACACTGAAGCTTTCTTT; CDR3aa: CAISWEMNTEAFF
j_gene: TRBJ2-1; d_gene: .; v_gene: TRBV2; abundance: .; CDR3nt: TGTGCCAGCAGCGCACGCGGGCCCAATGAGCAGTTCTTC; CDR3aa: CASSARGPNEQFF
j_gene: TRBJ1-3; d_gene: .; v_gene: TRBV5-6; abundance: .; CDR3nt: TGTGCCAGCAGCTTGTACCGGGGGATCACCCGGGGGACCATATATTTT; CDR3aa: CASSLYRGITRGTIYF
j_gene: TRBJ2-4; d_gene: TRBD1; v_gene: TRBV15; abundance: .; CDR3nt: TGTGCCACCTCTTCACAGGGGGCGCAGAACATTCAGTACTTC; CDR3aa: CATSSQGAQNIQYF
j_gene: TRBJ2-5; d_gene: .; v_gene: TRBV24-1; abundance: .; CDR3nt: TGTGCCAGCTCACCACCAGGGGCCCAAGAGACCCAGTACTTC; CDR3aa: CASSPPGAQETQYF
j_gene: TRBJ1-6; d_gene: .; v_gene: TRBV11-2; abundance: few; CDR3nt: TGTGCCAGCAGCTCCCGGACTGGGAATTCACCCCTCCACTTT; CDR3aa: CASSSRTGNSPLHF
j_gene: TRBJ2-5; d_gene: .; v_gene: TRBV11-2; abundance: many; CDR3nt: TGTGCCAGCAGCGGCCAAGAGACCCAGTACTTC; CDR3aa: CASSGQETQYF
j_gene: TRBJ2-2; d_gene: TRBD2; v_gene: TRBV7-2; abundance: .; CDR3nt: TGTGCCAGCAGCTTAGCCGTTTCTAGCGGGAACACCGGGGAGCTGTTTTTT; CDR3aa: CASSLAVSSGNTGELFF
j_gene: TRBJ1-2; d_gene: .; v_gene: TRBV20-1; abundance: few; CDR3nt: TGCAGTGCTGTACACGTTAACTATGGCTACACCTTC; CDR3aa: CSAVHVNYGYTF
j_gene: TRBJ2-2; d_gene: TRBD1; v_gene: TRBV5-1; abundance: .; CDR3nt: TGCGCCAGCAGCTCCGACAGGGGTGACACCGGGGAGCTGTTTTTT; CDR3aa: CASSSDRGDTGELFF
j_gene: TRBJ2-5; d_gene: .; v_gene: TRBV15; abundance: .; CDR3nt: TGTGCCACCAGCAGCGTAGCAGGGGCGATCGAGACCCAGTACTTC; CDR3aa: CATSSVAGAIETQYF
j_gene: TRBJ1-2; d_gene: TRBD1; v_gene: TRBV9; abundance: .; CDR3nt: TGTGCCAGCAGCGCCGAACAGGGGAACTATGGCTACACCTTC; CDR3aa: CASSAEQGNYGYTF
j_gene: TRBJ1-1; d_gene: TRBD1; v_gene: TRBV7-2; abundance: few; CDR3nt: TGTGCCAGCAGCTCGACAGGGTCAAGCCTTGAGGCTTTCTTT; CDR3aa: CASSSTGSSLEAFF
j_gene: TRBJ2-2; d_gene: .; v_gene: TRBV29-1; abundance: many; CDR3nt: TGCAGCGCCTCTGGACAGATGAACACCGGGGAGCTGTTTTTT; CDR3aa: CSASGQMNTGELFF
j_gene: TRBJ1-2; d_gene: .; v_gene: TRBV10-3; abundance: .; CDR3nt: TGTGCCAGCAGTTTAACGTACAGCCCGATAAACTATGGCTACACCTTC; CDR3aa: CASSLTYSPINYGYTF
j_gene: TRBJ1-6; d_gene: .; v_gene: TRBV12-3/TRBV12-4; abundance: many; CDR3nt: TGTGCCAGCAGTTTGCTAGGTGCTTATAATTCACCCCTCCACTTT; CDR3aa: CASSLLGAYNSPLHF
j_gene: TRBJ1-1; d_gene: .; v_gene: TRBV29-1; abundance: .; CDR3nt: TGCAGCGTTGACGACGGGGCGGTGGTTTCTTCTGAAGCTTTCTTT; CDR3aa: CSVDDGAVVSSEAFF
j_gene: TRBJ2-7; d_gene: TRBD1; v_gene: TRBV12-3/TRBV12-4; abundance: .; CDR3nt: TGTGCCAGCAGCTTGGGACAGGGTGGTGATCCGTACTTC; CDR3aa: CASSLGQGGDPYF
j_gene: TRBJ1-5; d_gene: .; v_gene: TRBV19; abundance: .; CDR3nt: TGTGCCAGTAGTATGGATTGGTTTGGCGATCAGCCCCAGCATTTT; CDR3aa: CASSMDWFGDQPQHF
j_gene: TRBJ1-2; d_gene: .; v_gene: TRBV10-3; abundance: once; CDR3nt: TGTGCCATCAACCCCGAAGGGGAACATGGCTACACCTTC; CDR3aa: CAINPEGEHGYTF
j_gene: TRBJ1-4; d_gene: TRBD1; v_gene: TRBV6-5; abundance: .; CDR3nt: TGTGCCAGCAGCGATCAGGGGGGAAATAATGAAAAACTGTTTTTT; CDR3aa: CASSDQGGNNEKLFF
j_gene: TRBJ1-1; d_gene: TRBD1; v_gene: TRBV12-3/TRBV12-4; abundance: few; CDR3nt: TGTGCCAGCTACAGGGGGGCGAACACTGAAGCTTTCTTT; CDR3aa: CASYRGANTEAFF
j_gene: TRBJ2-7; d_gene: .; v_gene: TRBV7-9; abundance: once; CDR3nt: TGTGCCAGCAGCTTGGATGACAGATCCCACGAGCAGTACTTC; CDR3aa: CASSLDDRSHEQYF
j_gene: TRBJ2-7; d_gene: .; v_gene: TRBV24-1; abundance: .; CDR3nt: TGTGCCACCGCCGGGACTCAGTCCTACGAGCAGTACTTC; CDR3aa: CATAGTQSYEQYF
j_gene: TRBJ1-2; d_gene: TRBD1; v_gene: TRBV7-2; abundance: .; CDR3nt: TGTGCCAGCAGCTTAGAGACAGGGGTTTTTGGCTACACCTTC; CDR3aa: CASSLETGVFGYTF
j_gene: TRBJ1-5; d_gene: .; v_gene: TRBV6-5; abundance: few; CDR3nt: TGTGCCAGCAGTTACGGGGGAGCCAACAATCAGCCCCAGCATTTT; CDR3aa: CASSYGGANNQPQHF
j_gene: TRBJ1-2; d_gene: TRBD1; v_gene: TRBV20-1; abundance: few; CDR3nt: TGCAGTGCTAGAGACCTGGGGACAGGGTACTATGGCTACACCTTC; CDR3aa: CSARDLGTGYYGYTF
j_gene: TRBJ1-5; d_gene: TRBD1; v_gene: TRBV15; abundance: .; CDR3nt: TGTGCCACCAGCCGGGACAGCCGATCTAATCAGCCCCAGCATTTT; CDR3aa: CATSRDSRSNQPQHF
j_gene: TRBJ2-5; d_gene: TRBD2; v_gene: TRBV7-8; abundance: many; CDR3nt: TGTGCCAGCAGCTCCAGAGCACTAGCGGGAGAGGGGGGATCCGAGACCCAGTACTTC; CDR3aa: CASSSRALAGEGGSETQYF
j_gene: TRBJ2-3; d_gene: .; v_gene: TRBV7-8; abundance: .; CDR3nt: TGTGCCAGCAGCCCTTCCAGGGTATGGGATACGCAGTATTTT; CDR3aa: CASSPSRVWDTQYF
j_gene: TRBJ1-1; d_gene: .; v_gene: TRBV29-1; abundance: .; CDR3nt: TGCGCGTTCGGGAACACCATGAACACTGAAGCTTTCTTT; CDR3aa: CAFGNTMNTEAFF
j_gene: TRBJ1-6; d_gene: TRBD1; v_gene: TRBV29-1; abundance: .; CDR3nt: TGCAGCGTCTCGGACAGGGGTCGGAATTCACCCCTCCACTTT; CDR3aa: CSVSDRGRNSPLHF
j_gene: TRBJ2-2; d_gene: .; v_gene: TRBV25-1; abundance: .; CDR3nt: TGTGCCAGCAGCCAAGACCACCGGGCCGGGGAGCTGTTTTTT; CDR3aa: CASSQDHRAGELFF
j_gene: TRBJ1-3; d_gene: .; v_gene: TRBV6-5; abundance: .; CDR3nt: TGTGCCAGCAGTTTATTCCCCACGGTAGATTTT; CDR3aa: CASSLFPTVDF
j_gene: TRBJ2-5; d_gene: .; v_gene: TRBV14; abundance: .; CDR3nt: TGTGCCAGCAGCCAAGTGGTACAAGAGACCCAGTACTTC; CDR3aa: CASSQVVQETQYF
j_gene: TRBJ1-1; d_gene: TRBD1; v_gene: TRBV5-1; abundance: .; CDR3nt: TGCGCCAGCAGCCCCCTAGGAAGACAGGGGGCGGTGTTGACTGAAGCTTTCTTT; CDR3aa: CASSPLGRQGAVLTEAFF
j_gene: TRBJ2-7; d_gene: TRBD1; v_gene: TRBV6-2/TRBV6-3; abundance: many; CDR3nt: TGTGCCAGCAGTTCCCCGCGGACAGGAGATGAGCAGTACTTC; CDR3aa: CASSSPRTGDEQYF
j_gene: TRBJ2-7; d_gene: TRBD2; v_gene: TRBV9; abundance: .; CDR3nt: TGTGCCAGCAGCGTTCGGAGCGGGAGCACGAATGAGCAGTACTTC; CDR3aa: CASSVRSGSTNEQYF
j_gene: TRBJ2-2; d_gene: .; v_gene: TRBV4-3; abundance: .; CDR3nt: TGCGCCAGCAGCCAAGAACAGCTAAACACCGGGGAGCTGTTTTTT; CDR3aa: CASSQEQLNTGELFF